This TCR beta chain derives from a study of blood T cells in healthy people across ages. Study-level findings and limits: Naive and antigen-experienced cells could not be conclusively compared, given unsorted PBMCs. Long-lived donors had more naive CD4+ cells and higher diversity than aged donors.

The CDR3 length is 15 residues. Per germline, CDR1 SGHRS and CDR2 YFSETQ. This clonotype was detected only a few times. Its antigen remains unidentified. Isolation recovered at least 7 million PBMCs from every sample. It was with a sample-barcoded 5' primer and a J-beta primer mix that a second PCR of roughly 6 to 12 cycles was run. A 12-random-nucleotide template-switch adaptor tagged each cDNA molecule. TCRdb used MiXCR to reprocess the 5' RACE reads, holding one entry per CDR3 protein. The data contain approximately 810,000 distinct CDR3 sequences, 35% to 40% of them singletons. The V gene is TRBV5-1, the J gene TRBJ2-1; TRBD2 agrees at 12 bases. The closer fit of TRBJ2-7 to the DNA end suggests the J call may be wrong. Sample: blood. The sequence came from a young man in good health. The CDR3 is CASSASGGALNEQYF. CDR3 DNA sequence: TGCGCCAGCAGCGCTAGCGGGGGGGCCCTCAATGAGCAGTACTTC.